Listed below are T cell receptor beta chains from one sample, sequenced in a study of blood T cell repertoires in COVID-19. Repertoires were generated with immunoSEQ multiplex PCR, while TCRdb's copy carries only in-frame clones and drops some. The profile covers some 59,000 clones, with 90% appearing a single time and 3.9% taken by the ten largest. The sample comprised peripheral blood. All receptors derive from a man in his forties or fifties with acute or convalescent COVID-19. CDR3s include the opening cysteine and the closing phenylalanine or tryptophan. The D gene is left open where the match is weak. Clone sizes are given selectively: once, few, many, or a class where the clone is expanded.

abundance,j_gene,v_gene,d_gene,CDR3nt,CDR3aa
-,TRBJ2-3,TRBV11-3,TRBD2,TGTGCCAGCAGCTTAGATCCAGCGGGAACAACCACAGATACGCAGTATTTT,CASSLDPAGTTTDTQYF
-,TRBJ2-7,TRBV19,TRBD1,TGTGCCAGTAGTAGGGGGGACAGGCGACACCACTACGAGCAGTACTTC,CASSRGDRRHHYEQYF
-,TRBJ2-1,TRBV7-2,TRBD2,TGTGCCAGCAGCCCGGGACTAGCGGGAGTGGGCTCCTACAATGAGCAGTTCTTC,CASSPGLAGVGSYNEQFF
-,TRBJ2-7,TRBV5-6,TRBD2,TGTGCCAGCAGCTTGGCGGGAGGAGACAACGAGCAGTACTTC,CASSLAGGDNEQYF
-,TRBJ2-4,TRBV28,-,TGTGCCAGCAGCACCACCAGGGGGGTAAACATTCAGTACTTC,CASSTTRGVNIQYF
-,TRBJ2-3,TRBV6-5,TRBD1,TGTGCCAGCAGTCCACACTTCGGACAGGCAGATACGCAGTATTTT,CASSPHFGQADTQYF
-,TRBJ1-2,TRBV5-4,TRBD1,TGTGCCAGCAGCTTGGGAGGGGGCTTGGGTGGCTACACCTTC,CASSLGGGLGGYTF
-,TRBJ1-5,TRBV7-2,-,TGTGCCAGCAGCTACAGAGATCAGCCCCAGCATTTT,CASSYRDQPQHF
once,TRBJ1-3,TRBV6-5,-,TGTGCCAGCAGTTTATTCCAGGGTGCCGCTGGAAACACCATATATTTT,CASSLFQGAAGNTIYF
-,TRBJ2-7,TRBV5-1,TRBD1,TGCGCCAGCAGCTCACAGGGGGCCTACGAGCAGTACTTC,CASSSQGAYEQYF
-,TRBJ2-1,TRBV4-1,TRBD2,TGCGCCAGCAGCCAGTCTAGCGGGGGCTACAATGAGCAGTTCTTC,CASSQSSGGYNEQFF